This T cell receptor (beta chain) was documented in a study of blood T cell repertoires in COVID-19. Study background: Acute and convalescent COVID-19 samples came from the United States, Italy and Spain. T cells, B-cell-depleted T cells, or PBMCs provided the cDNA or gDNA that served as material.

How the authors handled the data: For nucleated cells, counts were estimated from reference gene primer amplification. Sequencing was performed with immunoSEQ multiplex PCR; in TCRdb, only in-frame clones are kept and a portion is missing. That table furnishes V, J and clone size, whereas the DNA furnished D and trimming. Of about 60,000 clones in the sample, approximately 91% were seen once. The source of this sequence is a human donor in a cohort sampled during active COVID-19. The sequencing sample was made of peripheral blood.

This CDR3 reads CASRGGPSTDTQYF. DNA of the CDR3: TGTGCCAGCAGAGGGGGACCTAGCACAGATACGCAGTATTTT. This chain connects TRBV28 to TRBJ2-3, with a weak D call TRBD1 (6 bases). V gave up 6 bases and J gave up 0 bases, with 10 bases separating them. This CDR3 is 14 amino acids long. Germline CDR1 is MDHEN and CDR2 is SYDVKM.